This T cell receptor beta chain stems from a study of T-cell memory formation after mild COVID-19. Study summary: Largely donor-specific sequence clusters came from a couple of donors.

Each CDR3 protein is one row after TCRdb ran MiXCR on the 5' RACE reads. The data hold a few hundred thousand distinct CDR3 sequences, with approximately 15% observed a single time. Germline V gene lookup returns CDR1 MNHNY and CDR2 SVGAGI (reference sequence). This CDR3 comprises 16 residues. As for this clonotype: A read error may account for a junction end that differs from germline.

This rearrangement joins TRBV6-6 to TRBJ1-5, with 11 nucleotides matching TRBD1. Sequenced material: PBMCs or a T cell subset sorted from them (not recorded which). The sequence came from a man aged 18 to 30 who had mild COVID-19 (a few samples of this study predate the infection). Cell type and time point are not known. CDR3 nucleotides: TGTGCCAGCAGTGACTCGGGACAGGGGGAGCGTCAGCCCCAGCATTTT. Translating gives CASSDSGQGERQPQHF.